The 7 T cell receptor beta chains given below trace back to one sample, sequenced in a study of T cells in Graves' hyperthyroidism and ophthalmopathy. RNA transcripts yielded amplified TCR beta CDR3 regions. TCR CDR3 regions were first amplified by RT-PCR with HTBI primers. TCRdb ran MiXCR on the multiplex PCR reads and lists one entry per CDR3 protein. The top ten hold roughly 10% of the sample, which has under 800,000 distinct CDR3 sequences, around 13% seen once. The sequencing input was blood. These TCRs come from a woman aged 18-29 years with Graves' hyperthyroidism.

About this clonotype itself: Being one base from a much bigger clone, this may be a read error. The genes are TRBV12-3 or TRBV12-4 and TRBJ1-2; D unresolved. There are 12 residues in the CDR3. With 11 bases removed from V and 8 bases from J, the gap between germline ends came to 18 bases. CDR3 loop: CAGSITALGYTF. CDR3 nucleotides: TGTGCCGGCTCGATCACAGCGCTGGGCTACACCTTC.

This clonotype was counted ten times or more. J is TRBJ2-5 and V is TRBV30, with D perhaps given as TRBD1 or TRBD2 (5 bases each). This CDR3 is built from 13 residues. Trimming stripped 0 bases from V and 5 bases from J, with 10 bases between. Germline CDR1 is GTSNPN and CDR2 is SVGIG (reference sequence). CDR3 sequence reads: CAWSVRDLETQYF. The CDR3, as DNA: TGTGCCTGGAGTGTTCGGGACCTGGAGACCCAGTACTTC.

In this sample, this clonotype turned up many times. This chain links TRBV2 with TRBJ1-5; D ambiguous. V was clipped by 0 bases and J by 5 bases, with 5 bases between them. The CDR3 sequence is 13 residues long. Germline lookup yields CDR1 SNHLY and CDR2 FYNNEI. This chain's CDR3 is CASSEAPDQPQHF. DNA of the CDR3: TGTGCCAGCAGTGAAGCCCCCGATCAGCCCCAGCATTTT.

In its sample, this clonotype was seen many times. CDR3 loop: CASRRTGSTEAFF. In DNA form, the CDR3 reads TGTGCCAGCAGGCGGACCGGGTCGACTGAAGCTTTCTTT. The gene calls are TRBV12-3 or TRBV12-4 and TRBJ1-1; no clear D. Trimming stripped 6 bases from V and 5 bases from J, with 13 bases between. The CDR3 covers 13 residues.

This clonotype has ten or more counts. This chain links TRBV20-1 with TRBJ2-1; tentative D call: TRBD2 (5 bases). This CDR3 comprises 14 residues. Germline CDR1 and CDR2: DFQATT and SNEGSKA (reference sequence). Between the trimmed V and J ends, which lost 7 bases and 7 bases, there was a span of 20 bases. CDR3: CSGSRLAGKNEQFF. The CDR3 region has the DNA TGCAGTGGTAGTCGTCTAGCAGGAAAAAATGAGCAGTTCTTC.

The sample holds a few counts of this clonotype. The chain carries TRBV19 and TRBJ2-1, with D tentatively TRBD2 (6 bases). The V end lost 4 bases, the J end lost 0 bases, and 13 bases lay between the germline ends. Germline V gene data show CDR1 as LNHDA and CDR2 as SQIVND (reference sequence). The CDR3 is made up of 16 amino acids. The CDR3: CASSSASDASYNEQFF. CDR3 DNA: TGTGCCAGTAGTAGCGCTAGCGACGCCTCCTACAATGAGCAGTTCTTC.

This clonotype was picked up many times. This chain connects TRBV30 to TRBJ2-1; possible D gene TRBD2, 5 bases. Germline assignment: CDR1 GTSNPN and CDR2 SVGIG (reference sequence). With 5 bases removed from V and 8 bases from J, the gap between germline ends came to 22 bases. The CDR3 has 15 residues. The CDR3: CAWDNRGSFFDEQFF. The CDR3 region has the DNA TGTGCCTGGGATAACAGAGGGTCGTTTTTCGATGAGCAGTTCTTC.